Listed below are T cell receptor beta chains from one sample, sequenced in a study of cytomegalovirus exposure and HLA in healthy donors. Sequencing was performed with immunoSEQ multiplex PCR; in TCRdb, only in-frame clones are kept and a portion is missing. The sample carries fewer than 250,000 clones, about 85% recorded once. Sequencing used PBMCs. Receptor source: a woman in her forties or fifties in good health and CMV-seronegative. CDR3s include the opening cysteine and the closing phenylalanine or tryptophan. The order of the fields is J gene, clone size, D gene, V gene, CDR3 protein, CDR3 DNA. The D gene is left open where the match is weak. Clone size appears in some rows only: once, few, many, or a class for an expanded clone.

j_gene: TRBJ2-3
abundance: .
d_gene: TRBD2
v_gene: TRBV15
CDR3aa: CATSRDRAGGGTDTQYF
CDR3nt: TGTGCCACCAGCAGAGATCGGGCGGGGGGCGGCACAGATACGCAGTATTTT

j_gene: TRBJ2-1
abundance: .
d_gene: TRBD2
v_gene: TRBV29-1
CDR3aa: CSVALAGGPPNEQFF
CDR3nt: TGCAGCGTCGCCCTAGCGGGAGGGCCCCCAAATGAGCAGTTCTTC

j_gene: TRBJ2-5
abundance: .
d_gene: TRBD2
v_gene: TRBV4-2
CDR3aa: CASSPGLAGAETQYF
CDR3nt: TGTGCCAGCAGCCCGGGACTAGCGGGAGCGGAGACCCAGTACTTC

j_gene: TRBJ2-5
abundance: few
d_gene: TRBD1
v_gene: TRBV6-5
CDR3aa: CASRTGGDRETQYF
CDR3nt: TGTGCCAGTCGGACAGGGGGTGATCGAGAGACCCAGTACTTC

j_gene: TRBJ2-7
abundance: .
d_gene: .
v_gene: TRBV7-8
CDR3aa: CASSLDLVFEQYF
CDR3nt: TGTGCCAGCAGCTTAGACCTAGTTTTCGAGCAGTACTTC

j_gene: TRBJ1-3
abundance: once
d_gene: TRBD1
v_gene: TRBV2
CDR3aa: CAKGQIGVGTGKVRGNTIYF
CDR3nt: TGTGCCAAAGGACAGATCGGTGTGGGGACAGGGAAAGTAAGGGGAAACACCATATATTTT

j_gene: TRBJ2-2
abundance: .
d_gene: TRBD2
v_gene: TRBV9
CDR3aa: CASSVGGLAGGRTGELFF
CDR3nt: TGTGCCAGCAGCGTCGGGGGACTAGCGGGAGGGAGGACCGGGGAGCTGTTTTTT

j_gene: TRBJ2-2
abundance: .
d_gene: .
v_gene: TRBV7-2
CDR3aa: CTSSLHPGSGGELFF
CDR3nt: TGTACCAGCAGCTTACACCCAGGGTCAGGCGGGGAGCTGTTTTTT

j_gene: TRBJ1-4
abundance: .
d_gene: .
v_gene: TRBV4-3
CDR3aa: CASSQGNRQATNEKLFF
CDR3nt: TGCGCCAGCAGCCAAGGGAACAGACAGGCAACTAATGAAAAACTGTTTTTT

j_gene: TRBJ2-7
abundance: .
d_gene: TRBD1
v_gene: TRBV19
CDR3aa: CASSIQGGSNYEQYF
CDR3nt: TGTGCCAGTAGTATACAAGGGGGCAGTAACTACGAGCAGTACTTC

j_gene: TRBJ2-3
abundance: .
d_gene: .
v_gene: TRBV4-3
CDR3aa: CASSQVIPDTQYF
CDR3nt: TGCGCCAGCAGCCAAGTCATCCCAGATACGCAGTATTTT

j_gene: TRBJ2-1
abundance: .
d_gene: TRBD2
v_gene: TRBV28
CDR3aa: CASSPPGLDLEQFF
CDR3nt: TGTGCCAGCAGTCCCCCGGGACTAGATCTTGAGCAGTTCTTC

j_gene: TRBJ2-1
abundance: .
d_gene: TRBD1
v_gene: TRBV18
CDR3aa: CASSPSGGYNEQFF
CDR3nt: TGTGCCAGCTCACCCTCAGGGGGCTACAATGAGCAGTTCTTC

j_gene: TRBJ2-7
abundance: few
d_gene: .
v_gene: TRBV4-1
CDR3aa: CASSQEPRDPSYEQYF
CDR3nt: TGCGCCAGCAGCCAAGAGCCCCGGGATCCCTCCTACGAGCAGTACTTC

j_gene: TRBJ1-1
abundance: .
d_gene: TRBD1
v_gene: TRBV5-1
CDR3aa: CASSLDGTVGRNTEAFF
CDR3nt: TGCGCCAGCAGCTTGGACGGGACAGTTGGTCGGAACACTGAAGCTTTCTTT

j_gene: TRBJ2-5
abundance: .
d_gene: .
v_gene: TRBV5-1
CDR3aa: CASSFGSYAETQYF
CDR3nt: TGCGCCAGCAGCTTCGGGTCCTACGCAGAGACCCAGTACTTC

j_gene: TRBJ1-5
abundance: many
d_gene: .
v_gene: TRBV5-1
CDR3aa: CASSLQGSNQPQHF
CDR3nt: TGCGCCAGCAGCTTACAGGGTAGCAATCAGCCCCAGCATTTT

j_gene: TRBJ1-2
abundance: few
d_gene: .
v_gene: TRBV6-5
CDR3aa: CASSLDRTRGYTF
CDR3nt: TGTGCCAGCAGCCTCGACAGGACCCGTGGCTACACCTTC